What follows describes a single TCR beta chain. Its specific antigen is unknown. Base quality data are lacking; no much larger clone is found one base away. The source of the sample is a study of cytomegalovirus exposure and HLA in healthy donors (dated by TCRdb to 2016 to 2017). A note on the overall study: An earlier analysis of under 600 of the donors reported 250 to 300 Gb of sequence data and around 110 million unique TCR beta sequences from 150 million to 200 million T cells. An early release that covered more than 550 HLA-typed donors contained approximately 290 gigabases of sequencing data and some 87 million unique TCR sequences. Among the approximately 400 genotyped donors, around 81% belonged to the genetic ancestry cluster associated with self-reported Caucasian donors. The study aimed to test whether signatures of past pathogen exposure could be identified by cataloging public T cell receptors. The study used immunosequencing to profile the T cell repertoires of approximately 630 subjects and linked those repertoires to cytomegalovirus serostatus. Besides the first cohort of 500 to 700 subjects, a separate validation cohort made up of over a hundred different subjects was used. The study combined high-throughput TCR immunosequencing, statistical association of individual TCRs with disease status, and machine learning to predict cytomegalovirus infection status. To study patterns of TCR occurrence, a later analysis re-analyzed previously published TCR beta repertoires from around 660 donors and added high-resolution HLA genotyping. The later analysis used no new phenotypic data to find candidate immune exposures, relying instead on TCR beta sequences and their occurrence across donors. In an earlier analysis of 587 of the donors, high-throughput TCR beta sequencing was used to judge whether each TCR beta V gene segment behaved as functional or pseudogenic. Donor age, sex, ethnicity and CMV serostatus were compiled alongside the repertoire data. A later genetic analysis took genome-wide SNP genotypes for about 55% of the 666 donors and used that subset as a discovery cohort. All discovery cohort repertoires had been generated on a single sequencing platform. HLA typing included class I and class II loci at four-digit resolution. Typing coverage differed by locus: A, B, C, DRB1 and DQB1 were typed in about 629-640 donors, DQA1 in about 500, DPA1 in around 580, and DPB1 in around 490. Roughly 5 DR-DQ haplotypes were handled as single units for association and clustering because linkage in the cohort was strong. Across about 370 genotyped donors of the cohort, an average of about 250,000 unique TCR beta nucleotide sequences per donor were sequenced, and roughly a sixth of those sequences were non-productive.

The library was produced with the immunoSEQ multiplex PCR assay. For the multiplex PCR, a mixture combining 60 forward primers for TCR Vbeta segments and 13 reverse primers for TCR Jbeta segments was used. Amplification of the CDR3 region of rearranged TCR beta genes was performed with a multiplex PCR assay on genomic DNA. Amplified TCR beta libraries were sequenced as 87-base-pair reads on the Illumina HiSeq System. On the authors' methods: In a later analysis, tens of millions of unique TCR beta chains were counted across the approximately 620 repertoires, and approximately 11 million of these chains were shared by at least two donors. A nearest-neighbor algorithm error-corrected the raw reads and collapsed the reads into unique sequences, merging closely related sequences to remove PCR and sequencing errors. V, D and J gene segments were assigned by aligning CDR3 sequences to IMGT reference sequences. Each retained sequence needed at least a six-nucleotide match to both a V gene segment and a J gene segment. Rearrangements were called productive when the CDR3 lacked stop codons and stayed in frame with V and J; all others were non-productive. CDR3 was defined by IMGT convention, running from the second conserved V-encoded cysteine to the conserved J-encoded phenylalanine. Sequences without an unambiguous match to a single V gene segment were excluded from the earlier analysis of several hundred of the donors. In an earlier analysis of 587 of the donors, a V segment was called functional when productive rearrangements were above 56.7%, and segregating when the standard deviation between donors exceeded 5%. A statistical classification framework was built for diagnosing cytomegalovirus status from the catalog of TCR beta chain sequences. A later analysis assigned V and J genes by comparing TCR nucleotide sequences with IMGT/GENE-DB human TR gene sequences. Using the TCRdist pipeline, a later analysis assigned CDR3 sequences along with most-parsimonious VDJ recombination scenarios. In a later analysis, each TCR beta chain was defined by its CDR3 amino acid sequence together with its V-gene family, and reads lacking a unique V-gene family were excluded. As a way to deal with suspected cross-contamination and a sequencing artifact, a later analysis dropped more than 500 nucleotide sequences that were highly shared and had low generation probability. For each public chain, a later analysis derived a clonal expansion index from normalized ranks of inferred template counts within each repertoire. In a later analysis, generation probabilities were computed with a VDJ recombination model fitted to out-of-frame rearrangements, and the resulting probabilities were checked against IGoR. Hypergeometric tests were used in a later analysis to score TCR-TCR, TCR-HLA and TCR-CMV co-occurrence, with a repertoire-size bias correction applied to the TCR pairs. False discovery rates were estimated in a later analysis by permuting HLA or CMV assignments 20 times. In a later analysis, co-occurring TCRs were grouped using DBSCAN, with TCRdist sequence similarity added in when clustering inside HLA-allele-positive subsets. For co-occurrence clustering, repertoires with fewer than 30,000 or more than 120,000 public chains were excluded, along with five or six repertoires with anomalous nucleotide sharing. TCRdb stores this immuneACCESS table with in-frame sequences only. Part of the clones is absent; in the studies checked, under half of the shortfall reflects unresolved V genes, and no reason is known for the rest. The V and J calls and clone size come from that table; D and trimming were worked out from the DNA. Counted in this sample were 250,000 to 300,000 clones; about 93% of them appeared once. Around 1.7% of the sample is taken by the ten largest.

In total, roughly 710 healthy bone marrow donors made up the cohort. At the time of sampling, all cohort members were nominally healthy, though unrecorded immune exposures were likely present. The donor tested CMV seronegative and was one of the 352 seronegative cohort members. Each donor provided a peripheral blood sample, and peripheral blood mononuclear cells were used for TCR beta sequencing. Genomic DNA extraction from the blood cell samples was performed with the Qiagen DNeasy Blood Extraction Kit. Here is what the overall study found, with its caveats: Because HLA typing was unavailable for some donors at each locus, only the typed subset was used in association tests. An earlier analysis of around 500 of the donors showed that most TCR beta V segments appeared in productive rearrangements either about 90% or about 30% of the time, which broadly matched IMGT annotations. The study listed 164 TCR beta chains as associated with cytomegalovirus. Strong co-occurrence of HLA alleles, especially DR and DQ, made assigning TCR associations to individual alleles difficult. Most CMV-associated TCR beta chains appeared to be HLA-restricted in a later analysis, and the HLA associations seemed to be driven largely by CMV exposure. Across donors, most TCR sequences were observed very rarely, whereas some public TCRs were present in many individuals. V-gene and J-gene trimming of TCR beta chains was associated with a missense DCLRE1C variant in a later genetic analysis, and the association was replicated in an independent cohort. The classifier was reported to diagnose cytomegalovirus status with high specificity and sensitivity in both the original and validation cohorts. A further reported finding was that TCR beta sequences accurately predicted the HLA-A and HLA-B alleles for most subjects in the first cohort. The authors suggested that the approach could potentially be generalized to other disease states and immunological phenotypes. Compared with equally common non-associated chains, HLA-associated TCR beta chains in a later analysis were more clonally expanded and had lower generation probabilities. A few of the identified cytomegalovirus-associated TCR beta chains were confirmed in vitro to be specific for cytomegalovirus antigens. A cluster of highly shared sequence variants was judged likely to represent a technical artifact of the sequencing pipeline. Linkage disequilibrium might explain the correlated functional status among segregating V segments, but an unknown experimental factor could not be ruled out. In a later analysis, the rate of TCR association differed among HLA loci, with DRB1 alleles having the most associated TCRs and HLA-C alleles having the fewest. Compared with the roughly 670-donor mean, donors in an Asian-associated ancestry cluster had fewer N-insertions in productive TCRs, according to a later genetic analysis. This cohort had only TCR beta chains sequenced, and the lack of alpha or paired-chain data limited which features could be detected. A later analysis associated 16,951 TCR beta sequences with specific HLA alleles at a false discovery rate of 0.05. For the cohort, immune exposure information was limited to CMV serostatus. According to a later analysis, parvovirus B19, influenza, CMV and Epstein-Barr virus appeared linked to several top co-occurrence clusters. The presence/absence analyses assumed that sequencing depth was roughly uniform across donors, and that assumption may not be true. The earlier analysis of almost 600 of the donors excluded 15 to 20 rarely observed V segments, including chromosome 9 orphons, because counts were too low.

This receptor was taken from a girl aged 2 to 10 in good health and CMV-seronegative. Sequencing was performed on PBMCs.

The nucleotide sequence reads TGTGCCAGTAGTATTAAGGAGAATCAGCCCCAGCATTTT. Its translation is CASSIKENQPQHF. Rearrangement joined TRBV19 to TRBJ1-5; the D gene identity is not certain. V and J lose 3 bases and 4 bases, and a span of 7 bases separates them. CDR1 and CDR2 are drawn from the germline V gene (reference sequence): LNHDA, SQIVND. Measured from the cysteine to the phenylalanine, the CDR3 is 13 residues long. Only the CDR3 region is kept as DNA, spanning 39 bases read in frame from base 1.